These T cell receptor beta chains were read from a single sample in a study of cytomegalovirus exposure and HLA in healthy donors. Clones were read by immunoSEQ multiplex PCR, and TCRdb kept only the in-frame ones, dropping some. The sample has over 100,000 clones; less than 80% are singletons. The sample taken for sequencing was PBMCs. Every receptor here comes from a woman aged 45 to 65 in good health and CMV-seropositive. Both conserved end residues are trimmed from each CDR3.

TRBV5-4,ASMPQGARNEQF
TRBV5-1,ASSLWTGVTGELF
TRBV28,ASNRQEDSPLH
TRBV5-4,ASSSSVAAGRTDTQY
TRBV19,ASNSPRGRENQPQH
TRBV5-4,ASSLQGGRYEQY
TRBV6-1,ASSNSGSRV
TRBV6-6,ASSYSPDRVTYEQY
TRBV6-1,ASSEDGLGLAGIQETQY
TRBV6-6,ASSLRAETQY
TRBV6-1,ASSETDRGRGETQY
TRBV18,ASSPWGVYEQY
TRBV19,ASSIGLRPVDTQY
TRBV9,ASSASGLDEKLF
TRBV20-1,SAPGGEAF
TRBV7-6,ASSLVGGFETQY
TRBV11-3,ASSLNRRGRRSNQPQH
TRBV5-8,ASAKGLSQETQY
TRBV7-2,ASSGGTGSGRFFRYEQY
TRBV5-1,ASSPDSSLREQY
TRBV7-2,ASSFGGHLNTEAF
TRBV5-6,ASRKGQVGAQY
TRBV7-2,ASSLDANYGYT
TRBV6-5,ASSYSTPGGPDTQY
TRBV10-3,AIRPGRSSYEQY
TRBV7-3,ASSPRGGRNTEAF
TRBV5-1,ASSLALAGGPDTQY
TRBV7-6,ASSRPLTGPGNTIY
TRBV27,ASSSTGSYGYT
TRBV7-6,ASSLVTGIADTQY
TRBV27,ASRFKQGARNSPLH
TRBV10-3,AISEPGLAGGKYQETQY
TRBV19,ASSIGDGGSPLH
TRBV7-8,ASKIEGQGLNTEAF
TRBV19,ASSTRLAGGIYNEQF